This TCR beta chain was sequenced for a study of immune characterization of retroperitoneal liposarcoma (dated by TCRdb to the late 2010s). The germline ends are 12 bases apart after V is trimmed by 6 bases and J by 3 bases. According to the germline V gene (reference sequence), CDR1 reads MNHEY and CDR2 reads SMNVEV. Including cysteine and phenylalanine, the CDR3 has 14 amino acids. Solely the CDR3 DNA is kept, with 42 bases framed from the first base. Library preparation used PCR. TCRdb lists the instrument as NextSeq 500. TCRdb reworked the public reads: Q25 trimming with fastp, MiXCR clone assembly, productive beta chains retained. One record per CDR3 amino acid sequence lists the most common genes and DNA. This sample is represented by around 8,000 distinct CDR3 sequences; 25% to 30% of them were singletons. Of the sample, roughly an eighth is held by the ten largest clones. In this sample, this clonotype turned up a few times. No cognate antigen has been identified for it. Qualities for individual bases were not recorded, and no much larger clone is one base off.

The V gene is TRBV27 and the J gene is TRBJ2-1, and possibly TRBD2, on 5 matching bases. The sequence derives from a male donor with retroperitoneal liposarcoma. The specimen was blood. CDR3 protein: CASSRDTVYNEQFF. The DNA sequence follows: TGTGCCAGCAGCCGGGATACCGTCTACAATGAGCAGTTCTTC.